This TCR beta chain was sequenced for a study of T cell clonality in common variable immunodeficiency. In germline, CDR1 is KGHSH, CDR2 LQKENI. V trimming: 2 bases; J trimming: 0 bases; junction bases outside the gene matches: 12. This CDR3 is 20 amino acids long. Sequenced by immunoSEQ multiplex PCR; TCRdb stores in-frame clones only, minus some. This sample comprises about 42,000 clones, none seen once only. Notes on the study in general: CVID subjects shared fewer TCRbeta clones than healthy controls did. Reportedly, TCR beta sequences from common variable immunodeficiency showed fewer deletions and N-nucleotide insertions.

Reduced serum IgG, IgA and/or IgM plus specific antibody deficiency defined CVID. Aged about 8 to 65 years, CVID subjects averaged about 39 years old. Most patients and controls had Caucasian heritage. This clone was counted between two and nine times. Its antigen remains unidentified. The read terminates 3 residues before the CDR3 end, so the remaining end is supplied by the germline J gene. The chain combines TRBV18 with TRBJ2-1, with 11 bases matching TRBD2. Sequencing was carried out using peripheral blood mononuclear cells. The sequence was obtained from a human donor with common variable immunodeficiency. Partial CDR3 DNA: TGTGCCAGCTCACCAGGGTTTTCACTAGCGGGAGCCTTCTCCTACAATGAG. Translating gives CASSPGFSLAGAFSYNE. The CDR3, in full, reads CASSPGFSLAGAFSYNEQFF.